The 21 T cell receptor beta chains presented below share a single source sample, sequenced in a study of blood T cell repertoires in COVID-19. The repertoire was sequenced with immunoSEQ multiplex PCR; TCRdb's copy has only in-frame clones and lacks some. Among some 180,000 clones, around 84% were seen once, and the ten largest hold 2.5% to 3%. The specimen was peripheral blood. These receptors were obtained from a woman at least 80 years old with COVID-19, enrolled during active disease.

Many counts were recorded for this clone. The chain combines TRBV19 with TRBJ1-2; D is ambiguous. CDR3 length: 17 residues. V lost 6 bases to trimming and J lost 8 bases, with 28 bases between them. Per germline, CDR1 LNHDA and CDR2 SQIVND (reference sequence). The CDR3 here is CASSPQQPAGSRKGYTF. CDR3 DNA sequence: TGTGCCAGTAGCCCACAGCAGCCTGCCGGGAGTCGTAAAGGCTACACCTTC.

This clone was seen more than once but under ten times. The chain combines TRBV18 with TRBJ1-5, with D possibly matching TRBD1 (6 bases). The CDR3 is made up of 16 amino acids. Germline V gene sequence: CDR1 KGHSH, CDR2 LQKENI. The V end lost 3 bases, the J end lost 7 bases, and 19 bases lay between the germline ends. Here the CDR3 DNA reads TGTGCCAGCTCACCCCCGGGGACAAACGCTGCGCAGCCCCAGCATTTT. Residues: CASSPPGTNAAQPQHF.

CDR3 sequence: CASSSPGLASDTQYF. As DNA, the CDR3 is TGTGCCAGCAGTTCACCGGGACTAGCGTCAGATACGCAGTATTTT. The chain has TRBV7-2 and TRBJ2-3; 10 nucleotides agree with TRBD2. V was clipped by 6 bases and J by 4 bases; unmatched bases: 7. Germline V gene sequence: CDR1 SGHTA, CDR2 FQGNSA. This CDR3 region has 15 residues.

This rearrangement joins TRBV14 to TRBJ1-6; D might be TRBD1 (5 bases). CDR1 is SGHDN, CDR2 FVKESK, per germline. This CDR3 comprises 16 residues. V lost 4 bases and J lost 4, with 14 bases in between. The CDR3 loop reads CASSRTQGLYNSPLHF. The CDR3 DNA reads TGTGCCAGCAGCCGGACCCAGGGTCTTTATAATTCACCCCTCCACTTT.

CDR3 in DNA: TGTGCCAGCAGTTTATCGAGCATACCTAGCACAGATACGCAGTATTTT. Translating it yields CASSLSSIPSTDTQYF. The rearrangement links TRBV27 to TRBJ2-3, with unresolved D. The CDR3 extends over 16 amino acids. CDR1 MNHEY and CDR2 SMNVEV come from the germline V gene (reference sequence). The V and J ends lost 0 bases and 0 bases respectively, with 10 bases between them.

The chain couples TRBV19 to TRBJ2-3; maybe TRBD2 (5 bases). The V gene's germline CDR1 is LNHDA and CDR2 SQIVND (reference sequence). There are 17 residues in the CDR3. Trimming stripped 7 bases from V and 0 bases from J, with 20 bases between. The CDR3 protein is CASTPSSNGPSTDTQYF. DNA of the CDR3: TGTGCCAGTACCCCTTCTAGCAACGGCCCTAGCACAGATACGCAGTATTTT. Full variable domain (rest looked up from reference TRBV19 and TRBJ2-3): DGGITQSPKYLFRKEGQNVTLSCEQNLNHDAMYWYRQDPGQGLRLIYYSQIVNDFQKGDIAEGYSVSREKKESFPLTVTSAQKNPTAFYLCASTPSSNGPSTDTQYFGPGTRLTVL.

This chain connects TRBV2 to TRBJ1-2; D unclear. CDR1 is SNHLY and CDR2 is FYNNEI in the germline V gene. The CDR3 has 13 amino acids. Trimming removed 5 bases at V and 5 bases at J, with 12 bases between. The CDR3 DNA follows: TGTGCCAGCAGTATCGAGGGCTTTTATGGCTACACCTTC. It encodes CASSIEGFYGYTF.

The gene calls are TRBV27 and TRBJ1-1; 7 bases align to TRBD1. V trimming: 5 bases; J trimming: 6 bases; junction bases outside the gene matches: 9. CDR1 is MNHEY and CDR2 is SMNVEV in the germline V gene (reference sequence). The CDR3 spans 14 residues. The chain's CDR3 is CASSLIDRDAEAFF. CDR3 in DNA: TGTGCCAGCAGTCTGATCGACAGGGACGCTGAAGCTTTCTTT.

The gene calls are TRBV4-1 and TRBJ1-1; D ambiguous. The CDR3 is 18 residues long. Per the germline V gene, CDR1 is MGHRA and CDR2 is YSYEKL. Trimming left V 0 bases short and J 0 bases short, with 17 bases between. The DNA of the CDR3 is TGCGCCAGCAGCCAAGACCCCTTTCCACCTACTTTGAACACTGAAGCTTTCTTT. This encodes CASSQDPFPPTLNTEAFF.

The rearrangement joins TRBV6-1 to TRBJ1-2; perhaps TRBD1 as D (5 bases). CDR3 length: 14 residues. Germline CDR1 is MNHNS and CDR2 is SASEGT. Trimming removed 2 bases from V and 6 bases from J, with 13 bases in between. Here the CDR3 DNA reads TGTGCCAGCAGTGAATGGGGCAAGACGAATGGCTACACCTTC. It specifies CASSEWGKTNGYTF.

The V call is TRBV4-3, the J call TRBJ1-2, with D unclear. The CDR3 spans 15 residues. V shed 0 bases and J shed 4 bases, with 12 bases lying between them. Germline assignment: CDR1 LGHNA and CDR2 YSLEER. CDR3 sequence: CASSQEEGEGYGYTF. The CDR3, as DNA: TGCGCCAGCAGCCAAGAGGAAGGTGAGGGCTATGGCTACACCTTC.

V and J are TRBV6-5 and TRBJ2-1, with D unclear. Germline V gene lookup returns CDR1 MNHEY and CDR2 SVGAGI. CDR3 length equals 14 residues. Between the trimmed V and J ends, which lost 0 bases and 6 bases, there was a span of 9 bases. CDR3 sequence reads: CASSYSEASNEQFF. In DNA, the CDR3 is TGTGCCAGCAGTTACTCCGAGGCTAGCAATGAGCAGTTCTTC.

This chain uses TRBV5-5 with TRBJ1-1; 7 bases are shared with TRBD1. The V segment lost 0 bases and the J segment 8 bases; nucleotides outside the gene matches: 4. The CDR3 length is 13 residues. CDR1 is SGHKS and CDR2 is YYEKEE in the germline V gene (reference sequence). In DNA form, the CDR3 reads TGTGCCAGCAGCTTGGGACAGGGTTTAGAAGCTTTCTTT. Protein product: CASSLGQGLEAFF.

V gene TRBV25-1 combines with J gene TRBJ2-7; maybe TRBD1 (6 bases). Deletions cut 3 bases from V and 3 bases from J, with 15 bases between. CDR1 and CDR2 (germline): MGHDK, SYGVNS. The CDR3 runs 15 residues. This chain's CDR3 is CASSDGAGASYEQYF. The CDR3 region has the DNA TGTGCCAGCAGTGACGGGGCAGGGGCTAGCTACGAGCAGTACTTC.

In its sample, this clone was seen a few times. This chain uses TRBV7-2 with TRBJ1-1; 8 nucleotides line up with TRBD1. Germline CDR1 reads SGHTA; CDR2 reads FQGNSA. J lost 1 base, V lost 5 bases, and 3 bases had no gene match. The CDR3 length is 14 residues. The CDR3: CASSLGTGNTEAFF. DNA for the CDR3: TGTGCCAGCAGCCTGGGGACAGGGAACACTGAAGCTTTCTTT. The whole variable domain, filled in from reference TRBV7-2 and TRBJ1-1, reads GAGVSQSPSNKVTEKGKDVELRCDPISGHTALYWYRQSLGQGLEFLIYFQGNSAPDKSGLPSDRFSAERTGGSVSTLTIQRTQQEDSAVYLCASSLGTGNTEAFFGQGTRLTVV.

This chain links TRBV5-4 with TRBJ2-7, with 7 bases identical to TRBD2. V shed 0 bases and J 6 bases; nucleotides not matched to a gene: 6. Germline assignment: CDR1 SGHNT and CDR2 YYREEE (reference sequence). The CDR3 spans 14 residues. In DNA, the CDR3 is TGTGCCAGCAGCTTGGAACTAGCGCCTAGCGAGCAGTACTTC. Encoded protein: CASSLELAPSEQYF. Drawing the rest from reference TRBV5-4 and TRBJ2-7, the complete variable domain is ETGVTQSPTHLIKTRGQQVTLRCSSQSGHNTVSWYQQALGQGPQFIFQYYREEENGRGNFPPRFSGLQFPNYSSELNVNALELDDSALYLCASSLELAPSEQYFGPGTRLTVT.

The chain recombines TRBV28 with TRBJ1-1; tentative D call: TRBD1 (5 bases). Germline CDR1 reads MDHEN; CDR2 reads SYDVKM. With 5 bases removed from V and 10 bases from J, the gap between germline ends came to 11 bases. The CDR3 runs 11 residues. The CDR3: CASSGKRGAFF. The CDR3 coding sequence is TGTGCCAGCAGTGGGAAAAGGGGAGCTTTCTTT.

The chain joins TRBV7-9 to TRBJ2-7; possible D gene TRBD2, 5 bases. The ends were cut back, 0 bases at V and 2 bases at J, with 8 bases in the middle. The CDR3 covers 14 residues. The germline V gene has CDR1 SEHNR and CDR2 FQNEAQ (reference sequence). CDR3 amino acids: CASSLAGAPYEQYF. CDR3 coding DNA: TGTGCCAGCAGCTTAGCGGGAGCACCCTACGAGCAGTACTTC.

This clone has just a few counts. CDR3 region: CASSQVGQSSYNSPLHF. DNA for the CDR3: TGCGCCAGCAGCCAAGTCGGACAGAGCTCCTATAATTCACCCCTCCACTTT. The V call is TRBV4-1, the J call TRBJ1-6; the D gene is possibly TRBD1 (6 bases). V lost 1 base and J 0 bases, leaving 10 bases between the germline ends. The CDR3 spans 17 residues. Germline assignment: CDR1 MGHRA and CDR2 YSYEKL.

The gene calls are TRBV6-2 or TRBV6-3 and TRBJ2-2; possible D gene TRBD2, 7 bases. The CDR3 runs to 14 residues. Germline-derived CDR1 and CDR2 are MNHEY and SVGEGT. Trimming pared 6 bases from V and 9 bases from J, leaving 17 bases between. The CDR3: CASSKTGGGRELFF. The CDR3 region has the DNA TGTGCCAGCAGCAAGACAGGCGGGGGTCGGGAGCTGTTTTTT.

This rearrangement joins TRBV10-3 to TRBJ1-5; D not certain. The germline CDR1 and CDR2 sequences are ENHRY and SYGVKD. Trimming took off 0 bases at V and 7 bases at J, with 7 bases between the two ends. The CDR3 loop spans 13 amino acids. CDR3 residues: CAISESYSQPQHF. CDR3 in DNA: TGTGCCATCAGTGAGTCTTACAGCCAGCCCCAGCATTTT.